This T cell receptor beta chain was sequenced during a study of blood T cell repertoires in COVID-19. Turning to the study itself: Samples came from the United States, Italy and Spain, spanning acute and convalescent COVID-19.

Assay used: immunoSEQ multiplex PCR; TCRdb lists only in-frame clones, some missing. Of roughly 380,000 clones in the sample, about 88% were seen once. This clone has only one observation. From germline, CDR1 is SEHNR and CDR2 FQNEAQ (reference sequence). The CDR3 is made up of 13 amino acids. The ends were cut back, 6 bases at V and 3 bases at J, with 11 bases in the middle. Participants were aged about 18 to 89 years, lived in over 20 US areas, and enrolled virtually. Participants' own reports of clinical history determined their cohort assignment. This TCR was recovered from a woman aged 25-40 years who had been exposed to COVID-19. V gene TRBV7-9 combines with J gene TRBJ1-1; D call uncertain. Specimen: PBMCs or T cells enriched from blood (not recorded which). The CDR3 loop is CASSHIRDTEAFF. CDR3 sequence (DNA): TGTGCCAGCAGTCACATCCGGGACACTGAAGCTTTCTTT.